These 29 T cell receptor beta chains came from one sample sequenced in a study of T cell responses to AZD1222 COVID-19 vaccine (dated by TCRdb to the early 2020s). According to the study, the label for this sample's time point signals: about 28 days (+/-7) after the second vaccine dose. Library construction relied on the immunoSEQ multiplex PCR assay. What TCRdb holds here is the immuneACCESS table cut down to in-frame rearrangements. Part of the clones is not present; checked against another copy, under half of the missing clones reflect an unresolved V gene, and the others are unexplained. The sample contains tens of thousands of clones, around 80% of them found a single time. Of the sample, about 46% falls within the top ten clones. The specimen was peripheral blood, collected 28 days after the second AZD1222 dose. The receptors here all came from an adult who received the AZD1222 COVID-19 vaccine.

The chain carries TRBV10-3 and TRBJ2-5, with 9 positions matching TRBD2. The CDR3 contains 14 residues. V was clipped by 8 bases and J by 5 bases; unmatched bases: 9. CDR1 is ENHRY, CDR2 SYGVKD, per germline. In DNA form, the CDR3 reads TGTGCCATCGCCCATAGCGGGAGCGACGAGACCCAGTACTTC. Its translation is CAIAHSGSDETQYF.

The chain links TRBV28 to TRBJ1-2; D gene ambiguous. From germline, CDR1 is MDHEN and CDR2 SYDVKM. Deletions cut 6 bases from V and 10 bases from J, with 12 bases between. CDR3 length: 11 residues. CDR3 in amino acids: CASRIGPNYTF. The DNA of the CDR3 is TGTGCCAGCAGAATCGGGCCGAACTACACCTTC.

The V and J genes are TRBV19 and TRBJ2-7, with 9 bases fitting TRBD1. CDR1 LNHDA and CDR2 SQIVND come from the germline V gene (reference sequence). After removal of 2 bases from V and 4 bases from J, the junction contained 3 bases not matched to a gene. The CDR3 has 14 amino acids. CDR3 DNA sequence: TGTGCCAGTAGTATACGAGGGACAGGGTACGAGCAGTACTTC. It encodes CASSIRGTGYEQYF.

This clone was seen a single time. This chain uses TRBV2 with TRBJ2-3; TRBD1 aligns across 9 bases. Trimming took 6 bases from V and 1 from J; bases not matched to a gene: 5. This CDR3 has 15 amino acids. Germline CDR1 and CDR2: SNHLY and FYNNEI. CDR3 in DNA: TGTGCCAGCAGGGCGGGACAGGGCGGCACAGATACGCAGTATTTT. Translating gives CASRAGQGGTDTQYF. Combining the CDR3 with reference TRBV2 and TRBJ2-3 gives the whole variable domain EPEVTQTPSHQVTQMGQEVILRCVPISNHLYFYWYRQILGQKVEFLVSFYNNEISEKSEIFDDQFSVERPDGSNFTLKIRSTKLEDSAMYFCASRAGQGGTDTQYFGPGTRLTVL.

V and J are TRBV5-4 and TRBJ2-2, with a possible D match to TRBD2 (5 bases). Per germline, CDR1 SGHNT and CDR2 YYREEE (reference sequence). V lost 7 bases and J 5 bases, leaving 18 bases between the germline ends. CDR3 length equals 15 residues. The CDR3 spells CASEDERGWTGELFF. DNA for the CDR3: TGTGCCAGCGAAGATGAGCGAGGGTGGACCGGGGAGCTGTTTTTT.

This clone came up once. The chain combines TRBV2 with TRBJ2-7, with 7 bases lining up with TRBD2. The junction had 4 bases not matched to a gene; V was cut back by 2 bases and J by 6 bases. The CDR3 runs 13 residues. In germline, CDR1 is SNHLY, CDR2 FYNNEI. The CDR3 DNA reads TGTGCCAGCAGTGAACAGCGGGGCGTCGAGCAGTACTTC. Translation gives CASSEQRGVEQYF.

The chain uses TRBV28 and TRBJ2-1; 16 bases align to TRBD2. V shed 3 bases, J shed 6 bases, and the junction held 8 bases outside the gene matches. Germline values: CDR1 MDHEN, CDR2 SYDVKM. CDR3 length equals 18 residues. CDR3 nucleotides: TGTGCCAGCAGTTTCCCGGGACTAGCGGGAGGGCCGGGCAATGAGCAGTTCTTC. Translated: CASSFPGLAGGPGNEQFF.

The V call is TRBV7-2, the J call TRBJ1-4; the D is unclear. Germline V gene sequence: CDR1 SGHTA, CDR2 FQGNSA. The CDR3 loop spans 16 amino acids. With 5 bases removed from V and 8 bases from J, the gap between germline ends came to 21 bases. As DNA, the CDR3 is TGTGCCAGCAGCCTCGTCATCGACTACATAGGAGAAAAACTGTTTTTT. As protein: CASSLVIDYIGEKLFF.

In its sample, this clone was seen a few times. In nucleotides, the CDR3 is TGTGCCAGCAGCCAGGAGTACGAGCAGTACTTC. Its translation: CASSQEYEQYF. V gene TRBV28 combines with J gene TRBJ2-7; D unresolved. V lost 6 bases and J 4 bases, leaving 7 bases between the germline ends. From germline, CDR1 is MDHEN and CDR2 SYDVKM. The CDR3 contains 11 residues.

The chain couples TRBV7-9 to TRBJ1-3; no clear D. Looked up from germline, CDR1 is SEHNR and CDR2 is FQNEAQ (reference sequence). The CDR3 spans 15 residues. V was shortened by 3 bases and J by 0 bases, with 9 bases between the two germline ends. The CDR3 bases are TGTGCCAGCAGCTTTGAGGCGAACTCTGGAAACACCATATATTTT. Its translation: CASSFEANSGNTIYF.

This chain links TRBV5-6 with TRBJ2-5; 13 nucleotides match TRBD2. CDR3 size: 15 residues. Germline loops: CDR1 SGHDT, CDR2 YYEEEE. The ends lost 4 bases at V and 5 bases at J; junction bases unmatched: 5. The CDR3 sequence: CASSPGTSGTETQYF. For the CDR3, the DNA is TGTGCCAGCAGCCCTGGGACTAGCGGGACGGAGACCCAGTACTTC.

The chain couples TRBV10-3 to TRBJ2-1, with 8 bases matching TRBD2. The junction had 9 bases not matched to a gene; V was cut back by 2 bases and J by 3 bases. Germline V gives CDR1 ENHRY, CDR2 SYGVKD. The CDR3 totals 17 residues. CDR3 region: CAISENLAGLIYNEQFF. The DNA of the CDR3 is TGTGCCATCAGTGAGAACCTAGCGGGCCTTATCTACAATGAGCAGTTCTTC.

This clone rates as medium-sized (0.01 to 0.1%). The rearrangement links TRBV27 to TRBJ2-3, with unresolved D. The V and J ends lost 2 bases and 2 bases respectively, with 11 bases between them. The germline V gene encodes CDR1 MNHEY and CDR2 SMNVEV (reference sequence). The CDR3 sequence is 15 residues long. In DNA form, the CDR3 reads TGTGCCAGCAGTTTAGATGGCGAGAACACAGATACGCAGTATTTT. Translating gives CASSLDGENTDTQYF.

J is TRBJ2-2 and V is TRBV28; 11 nucleotides agree with TRBD2. The ends lost 6 bases at V and 5 bases at J; junction bases unmatched: 11. CDR1 MDHEN and CDR2 SYDVKM come from the germline V gene. This CDR3 contains 17 residues. The CDR3 DNA is TGTGCCAGCAGCCCCTTAGCGGGGGGGTTGAGTACCGGGGAGCTGTTTTTT. As protein: CASSPLAGGLSTGELFF. The full variable domain, with the rest looked up from reference TRBV28 and TRBJ2-2, is DVKVTQSSRYLVKRTGEKVFLECVQDMDHENMFWYRQDPGLGLRLIYFSYDVKMKEKGDIPEGYSVSREKKERFSLILESASTNQTSMYLCASSPLAGGLSTGELFFGEGSRLTVL.

This clone was seen only a few times. V is TRBV5-1 and J is TRBJ2-5, with D perhaps given as TRBD1 or TRBD2 (5 bases each). The CDR3 extends over 15 amino acids. Looked up from germline, CDR1 is SGHRS and CDR2 is YFSETQ. Trimming stripped 7 bases from V and 5 bases from J, with 21 bases between. CDR3 loop: CASGHEGVEGETQYF. In DNA form, the CDR3 reads TGCGCCAGCGGGCATGAGGGCGTTGAGGGGGAGACCCAGTACTTC.

The V and J genes are TRBV11-2 and TRBJ2-1; D is unresolved. In germline, CDR1 is SGHAT, CDR2 FQNNGV. V lost 3 bases to trimming and J lost 7 bases, with 7 bases between them. The CDR3 spans 12 residues. The CDR3 loop reads CASSFLRNEQFF. CDR3 DNA sequence: TGTGCCAGCAGCTTTTTGAGGAATGAGCAGTTCTTC.

The gene calls are TRBV1 and TRBJ2-3; the table calls TRBD2, which could not be checked here. TRBV1 is listed as a pseudogene. The CDR3 spans 14 residues. The CDR3 DNA reads TGCACCAGAAGGACTAGCGGGGGCCCAGATACGCAGTATTTT. Protein: CTRRTSGGPDTQYF.

This clone showed up just a few times. As DNA, the CDR3 is TGTGCCAGCAGTCCGGACAACACAGATACGCAGTATTTT. Its translation is CASSPDNTDTQYF. This chain connects TRBV28 to TRBJ2-3; D may be TRBD1 (5 bases). Germline V gene sequence: CDR1 MDHEN, CDR2 SYDVKM. Trimming took 5 bases from V and 2 from J, leaving 8 bases between them. The CDR3 contains 13 residues.

In this sample, this clone turned up once. The chain is built from TRBV12-3 or TRBV12-4 and TRBJ2-3; D gene ambiguous. The CDR3 consists of 13 residues. V was pared by 2 bases and J by 5 bases, with 8 bases between. The CDR3 loop is CASSLYWGDTQYF. The CDR3, as DNA: TGTGCCAGCAGTTTATATTGGGGAGATACGCAGTATTTT.

The V gene is TRBV7-2, the J gene TRBJ2-1; 7 bases align to TRBD2. Germline V gene lookup returns CDR1 SGHTA and CDR2 FQGNSA. CDR3 size: 18 residues. V dropped 2 bases and J dropped 0; count of bases not matched to a gene: 10. The CDR3 loop is CASSLRRLAASSYNEQFF. In DNA form, the CDR3 reads TGTGCCAGCAGCTTAAGGCGGCTAGCGGCTAGCTCCTACAATGAGCAGTTCTTC.

This sequence joins TRBV28 and TRBJ1-2; a weak D match, TRBD1 (5 bases). Looked up from germline, CDR1 is MDHEN and CDR2 is SYDVKM. V lost 5 bases to trimming and J lost 3 bases, with 13 bases between them. The CDR3 contains 14 residues. This chain's CDR3 is CASSPQTAYYGYTF. CDR3 nucleotides: TGTGCCAGCAGTCCACAGACAGCTTACTATGGCTACACCTTC.

The V call is TRBV9, the J call TRBJ2-1, with 7 bases that match TRBD1. The CDR3 runs 13 residues. Trimming at V came to 3 bases and at J to 4 bases, leaving 1 base not matched to a gene. CDR1 is SGDLS, CDR2 YYNGEE, per germline. The CDR3 region has the DNA TGTGCCAGCAGCGCGGGACAGTACAATGAGCAGTTCTTC. Protein: CASSAGQYNEQFF.

This rearrangement joins TRBV19 to TRBJ1-1; 7 bases match TRBD1. This CDR3 spans 13 amino acids. V shed 7 bases, J shed 6 bases, and the junction held 8 bases outside the gene matches. Germline V gene data show CDR1 as LNHDA and CDR2 as SQIVND (reference sequence). CDR3 bases: TGTGCCAGTACCCCGACAGGGAGTTCTGAAGCTTTCTTT. Protein sequence: CASTPTGSSEAFF.

The V gene is TRBV11-3, the J gene TRBJ1-5, with D possibly being TRBD1 (6 bases). CDR1 is SGHNT and CDR2 is YENEEA in the germline V gene. The CDR3 contains 20 residues. V was shortened by 5 bases and J by 0 bases, with 26 bases between the two germline ends. CDR3 in DNA: TGTGCCAGCAGCCTATTGGGGGGCGGCTGGGGCCCCCTTAGCAATCAGCCCCAGCATTTT. Protein sequence: CASSLLGGGWGPLSNQPQHF. The whole variable domain, filled in from reference TRBV11-3 and TRBJ1-5, reads EAGVVQSPRYKIIEKKQPVAFWCNPISGHNTLYWYLQNLGQGPELLIRYENEEAVDDSQLPKDRFSAERLKGVDSTLKIQPAELGDSAVYLCASSLLGGGWGPLSNQPQHFGDGTRLSIL.

The chain employs TRBV19 and TRBJ1-2; D possibly corresponds to TRBD1 (6 bases). The ends were cut back, 8 bases at V and 0 bases at J, with 13 bases in the middle. There are 14 residues in the CDR3. Germline V gene sequence: CDR1 LNHDA, CDR2 SQIVND (reference sequence). The CDR3 DNA sequence: TGTGCCAGTGAAGGACAGACACCTAACTATGGCTACACCTTC. This sequence encodes CASEGQTPNYGYTF.

The chain joins TRBV2 to TRBJ2-3, with 11 bases lining up with TRBD2. The CDR3 has 19 residues. The junction had 14 bases not matched to a gene; V was cut back by 6 bases and J by 0 bases. The germline CDR1 and CDR2 sequences are SNHLY and FYNNEI. CDR3 nucleotides: TGTGCCAGCAGCGTATCCGGGACTAGCGGCTTTTCTAGCACAGATACGCAGTATTTT. As protein: CASSVSGTSGFSSTDTQYF.

The genes are TRBV28 and TRBJ1-4; D is ambiguous. CDR1 is MDHEN, CDR2 SYDVKM, per germline. This CDR3 comprises 15 residues. Trimming cost V 1 base and J 3 bases, with 9 bases left between them. The CDR3 loop is CASSLFTAANEKLFF. The CDR3 DNA sequence: TGTGCCAGCAGTTTATTCACGGCGGCTAATGAAAAACTGTTTTTT. The variable domain in full, with the rest retrieved from reference TRBV28 and TRBJ1-4, is DVKVTQSSRYLVKRTGEKVFLECVQDMDHENMFWYRQDPGLGLRLIYFSYDVKMKEKGDIPEGYSVSREKKERFSLILESASTNQTSMYLCASSLFTAANEKLFFGSGTQLSVL.

V is TRBV3-1 (or the pseudogene TRBV3-2) and J is TRBJ1-3; D is undetermined. V was pared by 3 bases and J by 0 bases, with 3 bases between. The CDR3 runs to 13 residues. In germline, CDR1 is LGHDT, CDR2 YNNKEL (reference sequence). In DNA form, the CDR3 reads TGTGCCAGCAGCCAGCTCTCTGGAAACACCATATATTTT. Its protein is CASSQLSGNTIYF.

J is TRBJ2-7 and V is TRBV7-9; a possible D gene is TRBD2 (5 bases). V gave up 5 bases and J gave up 6 bases, with 8 bases separating them. The CDR3 has 11 residues. Germline CDR1 is SEHNR and CDR2 is FQNEAQ (reference sequence). The chain's CDR3 is CASSPSFEQYF. The CDR3 DNA reads as TGTGCCAGCAGCCCTAGCTTCGAGCAGTACTTC.